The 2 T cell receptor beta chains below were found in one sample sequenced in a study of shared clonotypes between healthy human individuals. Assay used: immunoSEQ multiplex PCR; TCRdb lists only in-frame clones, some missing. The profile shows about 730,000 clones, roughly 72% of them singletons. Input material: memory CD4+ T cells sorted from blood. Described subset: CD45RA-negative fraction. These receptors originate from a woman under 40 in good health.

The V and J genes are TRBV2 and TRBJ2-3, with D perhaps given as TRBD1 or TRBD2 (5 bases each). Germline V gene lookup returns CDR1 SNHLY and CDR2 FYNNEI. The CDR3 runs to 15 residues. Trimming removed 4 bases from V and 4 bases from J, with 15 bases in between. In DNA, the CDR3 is TGTGCCAGCAGTGGAAGAGGGACCGGGGCAGATACGCAGTATTTT. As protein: CASSGRGTGADTQYF.

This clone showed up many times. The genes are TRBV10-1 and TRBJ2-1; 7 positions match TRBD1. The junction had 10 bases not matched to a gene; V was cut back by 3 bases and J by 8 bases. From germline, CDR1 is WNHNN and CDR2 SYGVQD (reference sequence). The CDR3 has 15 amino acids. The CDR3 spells CASSDYGTDIYEQFF. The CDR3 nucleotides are TGCGCCAGCAGTGACTACGGGACAGACATTTATGAGCAGTTCTTC.